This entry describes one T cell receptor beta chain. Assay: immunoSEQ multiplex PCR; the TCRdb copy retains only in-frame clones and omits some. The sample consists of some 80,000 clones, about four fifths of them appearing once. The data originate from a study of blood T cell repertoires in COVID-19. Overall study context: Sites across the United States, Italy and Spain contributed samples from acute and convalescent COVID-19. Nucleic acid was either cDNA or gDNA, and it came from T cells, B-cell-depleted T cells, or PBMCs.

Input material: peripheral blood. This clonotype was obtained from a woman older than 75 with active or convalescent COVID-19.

The CDR3, as DNA: TGTGCCAGCAGCTCCGGACAGAGGTTTTACTATGGCTACACCTTC. It is translated as CASSSGQRFYYGYTF. This chain connects TRBV7-2 to TRBJ1-2, with a tentative D call TRBD1 (6 bases). The CDR3 has 15 residues. V dropped 4 bases and J dropped 3 bases, with 15 bases sitting between them. Germline-derived CDR1 and CDR2 are SGHTA and FQGNSA.